The entry below describes one T cell receptor beta chain. Its specificity is unknown. The sample belongs to a study of blood T cells in healthy people across ages. Study findings and constraints: Naive and antigen-experienced cells were not separated, limiting conclusive comparison. Both naive CD4+ cell counts and diversity were greater in long-lived donors than in aged donors. Across the age range, TCR beta diversity per million T cells fell in a roughly linear way.

The use of a sample-barcoded 5' primer and a J-beta primer mix characterized a second PCR of about 6 to 12 cycles. Sequencing yielded, for each sample, at least 3 million paired-end reads carrying CDR3. TCRdb used MiXCR to reprocess the 5' RACE reads, holding one entry per CDR3 protein. The sample lists 550,000 to 800,000 distinct CDR3 sequences, roughly 21% occurring once. This CDR3 region has 14 residues. V was cut by 0 bases and J by 6 bases, with 12 bases left in between. Germline-derived CDR1 and CDR2 are SGDLS and YYNGEE. The rearrangement uses TRBV9 and TRBJ1-1; D ambiguous. Sequenced material: blood. This clonotype originated in a man aged 70 or older in good health. CDR3 in amino acids: CASSVGPSVSEAFF. CDR3 DNA: TGTGCCAGCAGCGTAGGCCCAAGCGTGTCTGAAGCTTTCTTT.